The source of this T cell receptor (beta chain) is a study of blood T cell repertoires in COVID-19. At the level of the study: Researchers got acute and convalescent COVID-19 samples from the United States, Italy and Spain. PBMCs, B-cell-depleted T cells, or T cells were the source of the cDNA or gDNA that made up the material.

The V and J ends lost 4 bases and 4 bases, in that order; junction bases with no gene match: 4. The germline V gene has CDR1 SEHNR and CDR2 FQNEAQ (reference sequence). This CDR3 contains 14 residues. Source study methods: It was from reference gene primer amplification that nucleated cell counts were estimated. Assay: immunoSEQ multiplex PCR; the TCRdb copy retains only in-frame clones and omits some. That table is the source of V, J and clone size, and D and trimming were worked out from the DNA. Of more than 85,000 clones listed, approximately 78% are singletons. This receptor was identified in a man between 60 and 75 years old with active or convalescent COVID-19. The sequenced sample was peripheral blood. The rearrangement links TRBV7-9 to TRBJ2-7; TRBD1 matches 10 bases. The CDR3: CASSSRQGAYEQYF. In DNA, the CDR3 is TGTGCCAGCAGCTCTCGACAGGGGGCTTACGAGCAGTACTTC.